This record looks at one T cell receptor beta chain sequence and its context. This sample is drawn from a study of monozygotic twins with inflammatory bowel disease. TCRdb reprocessed the 5' RACE reads; each CDR3 protein has one entry and no DNA is given. In all, the sample yields about 380,000 distinct CDR3 sequences. Germline lookup yields CDR1 MNHEY and CDR2 SMNVEV (reference sequence). The CDR3 loop spans 15 amino acids. The sample was blood. The chain combines TRBV27 with TRBJ1-4; lacking DNA, the TRBD1 call made by TCRdb goes unchecked. The TCR sequence derives from a human donor with ulcerative colitis or Crohn's disease, or a healthy co-twin of an affected twin (not recorded which). The CDR3 reads CASSPLGAVGEKLFF.